What follows is one TCR beta chain and its context. V shed 5 bases and J 3 bases; nucleotides not matched to a gene: 15. CDR1 SGHVS and CDR2 FQNEAQ come from the germline V gene. The CDR3 extends over 17 amino acids. This entry belongs to a study of T cell changes during pregnancy in multiple sclerosis. The method was immunoSEQ multiplex PCR; TCRdb's version includes in-frame clones alone and lacks a portion of them. The data show roughly 60,000 clones, about nine tenths seen once. The chain is built from TRBV7-8 and TRBJ2-7; 8 bases align to TRBD1. Source: CD4+ T cells from peripheral blood mononuclear cells, taken in the first trimester of pregnancy. The receptor was isolated from a female donor with multiple sclerosis, enrolled in a pregnancy study. DNA for the CDR3: TGTGCCAGCAGCATACGACCTCAGGGGGCGAAGATCTACGAGCAGTACTTC. The encoded protein is CASSIRPQGAKIYEQYF.